The T cell receptor beta chain described here comes from a study of blood T cells in healthy people across ages. This clonotype has at least ten counts. CDR3 length equals 15 residues. Germline lookup yields CDR1 SGHTA and CDR2 FQGNSA. With V trimmed by 5 bases and J by 4 bases, 8 bases remained unmatched. Sample-barcoded 5' priming and a J-beta primer mix drove a second PCR of 7 to 11 cycles. TCRdb re-called the 5' RACE reads through MiXCR, storing one row per CDR3 protein. This sample has roughly 650,000 distinct CDR3 sequences, with about 34% found just once. This chain links TRBV7-2 with TRBJ2-7, with TRBD1 matching over 10 bases. This clonotype originated in an elderly woman in good health. The specimen was blood. The CDR3 loop reads CASSPRTGGAYEQYF. The CDR3 DNA is TGTGCCAGCAGCCCCAGGACAGGGGGGGCATACGAGCAGTACTTC.